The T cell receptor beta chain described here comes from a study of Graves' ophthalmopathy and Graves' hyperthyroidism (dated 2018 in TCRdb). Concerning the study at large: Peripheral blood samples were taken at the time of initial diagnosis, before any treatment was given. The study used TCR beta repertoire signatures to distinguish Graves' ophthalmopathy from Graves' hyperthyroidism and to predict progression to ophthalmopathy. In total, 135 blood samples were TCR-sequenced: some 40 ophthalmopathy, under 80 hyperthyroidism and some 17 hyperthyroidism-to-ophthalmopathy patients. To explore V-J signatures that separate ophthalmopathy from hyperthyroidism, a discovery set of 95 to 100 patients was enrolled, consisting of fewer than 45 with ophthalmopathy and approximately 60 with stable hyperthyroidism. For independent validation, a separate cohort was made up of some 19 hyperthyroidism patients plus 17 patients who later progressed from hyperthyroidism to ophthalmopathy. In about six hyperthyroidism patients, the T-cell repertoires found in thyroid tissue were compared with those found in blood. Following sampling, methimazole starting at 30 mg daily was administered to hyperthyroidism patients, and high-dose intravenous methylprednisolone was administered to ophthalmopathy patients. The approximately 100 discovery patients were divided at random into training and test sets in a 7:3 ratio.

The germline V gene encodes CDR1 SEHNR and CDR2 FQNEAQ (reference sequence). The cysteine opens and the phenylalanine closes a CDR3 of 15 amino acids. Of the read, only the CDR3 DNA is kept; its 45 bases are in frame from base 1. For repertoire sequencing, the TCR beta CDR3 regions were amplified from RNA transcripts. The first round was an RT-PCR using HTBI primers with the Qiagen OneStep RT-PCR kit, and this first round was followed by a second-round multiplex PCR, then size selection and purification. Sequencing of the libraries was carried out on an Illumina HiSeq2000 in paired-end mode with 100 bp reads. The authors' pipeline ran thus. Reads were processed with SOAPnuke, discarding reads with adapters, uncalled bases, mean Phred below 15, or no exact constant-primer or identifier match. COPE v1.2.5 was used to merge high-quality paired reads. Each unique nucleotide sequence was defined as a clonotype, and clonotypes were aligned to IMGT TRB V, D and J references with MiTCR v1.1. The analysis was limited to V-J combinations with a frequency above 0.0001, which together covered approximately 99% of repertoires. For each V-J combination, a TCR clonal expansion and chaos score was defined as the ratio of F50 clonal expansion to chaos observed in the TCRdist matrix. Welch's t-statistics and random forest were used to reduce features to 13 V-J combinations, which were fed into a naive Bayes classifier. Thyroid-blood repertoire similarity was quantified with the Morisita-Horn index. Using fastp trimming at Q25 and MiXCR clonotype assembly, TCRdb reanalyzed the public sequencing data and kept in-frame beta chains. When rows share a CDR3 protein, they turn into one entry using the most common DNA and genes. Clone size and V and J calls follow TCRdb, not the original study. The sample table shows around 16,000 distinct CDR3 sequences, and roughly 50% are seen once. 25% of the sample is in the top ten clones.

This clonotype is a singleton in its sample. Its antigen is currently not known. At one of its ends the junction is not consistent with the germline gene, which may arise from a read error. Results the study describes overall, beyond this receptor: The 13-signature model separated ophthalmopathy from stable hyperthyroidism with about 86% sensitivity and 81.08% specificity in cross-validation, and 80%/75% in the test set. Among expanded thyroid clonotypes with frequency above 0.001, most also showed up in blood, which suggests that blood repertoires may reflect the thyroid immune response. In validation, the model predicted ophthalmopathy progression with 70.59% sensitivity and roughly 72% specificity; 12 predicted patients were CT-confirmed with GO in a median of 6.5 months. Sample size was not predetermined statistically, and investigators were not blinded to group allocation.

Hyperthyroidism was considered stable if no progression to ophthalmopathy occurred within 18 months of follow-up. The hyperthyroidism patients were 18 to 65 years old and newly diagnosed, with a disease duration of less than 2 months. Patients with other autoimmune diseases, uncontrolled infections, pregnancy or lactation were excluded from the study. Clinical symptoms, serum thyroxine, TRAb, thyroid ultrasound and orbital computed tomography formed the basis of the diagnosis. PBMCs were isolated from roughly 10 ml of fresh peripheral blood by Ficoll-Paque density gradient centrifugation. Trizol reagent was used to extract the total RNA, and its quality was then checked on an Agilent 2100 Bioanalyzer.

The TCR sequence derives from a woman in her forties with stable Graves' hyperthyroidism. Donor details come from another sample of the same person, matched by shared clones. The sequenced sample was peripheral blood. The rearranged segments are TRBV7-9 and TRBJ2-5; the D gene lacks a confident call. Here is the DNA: TGTGCCAGCAGCTTAGTGCCGGGTAGAGAAGAAACCCAGTACTTC. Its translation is CASSLVPGREETQYF.